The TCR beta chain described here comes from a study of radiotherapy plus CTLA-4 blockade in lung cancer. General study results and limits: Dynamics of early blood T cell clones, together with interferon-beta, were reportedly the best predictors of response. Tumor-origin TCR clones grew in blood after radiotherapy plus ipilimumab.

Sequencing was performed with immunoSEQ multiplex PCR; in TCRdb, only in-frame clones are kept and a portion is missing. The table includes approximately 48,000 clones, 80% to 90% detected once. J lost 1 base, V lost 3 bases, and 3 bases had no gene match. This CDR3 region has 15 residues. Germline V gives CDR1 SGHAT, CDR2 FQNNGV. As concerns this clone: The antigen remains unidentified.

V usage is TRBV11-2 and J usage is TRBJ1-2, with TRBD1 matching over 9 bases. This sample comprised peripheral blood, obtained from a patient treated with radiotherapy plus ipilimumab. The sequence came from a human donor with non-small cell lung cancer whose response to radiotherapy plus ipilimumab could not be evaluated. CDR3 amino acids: CASSLGDRVNYGYTF. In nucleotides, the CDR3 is TGTGCCAGCAGCTTGGGGGACAGGGTTAACTATGGCTACACCTTC.